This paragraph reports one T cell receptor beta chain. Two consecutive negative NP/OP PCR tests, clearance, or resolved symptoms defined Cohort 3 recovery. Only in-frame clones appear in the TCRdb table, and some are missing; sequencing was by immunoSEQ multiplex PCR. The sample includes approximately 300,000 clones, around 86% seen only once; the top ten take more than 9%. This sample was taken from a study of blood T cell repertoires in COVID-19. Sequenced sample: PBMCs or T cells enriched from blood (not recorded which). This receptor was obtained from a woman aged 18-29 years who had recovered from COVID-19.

The CDR3 region is CASSVGEETQYF. The DNA of the CDR3 is TGTGCCAGCAGTGTCGGGGAGGAGACCCAGTACTTC. The chain is built from TRBV25-1 and TRBJ2-5, with D perhaps TRBD2 (5 bases). Germline-derived CDR1 and CDR2 are MGHDK and SYGVNS. V dropped 4 bases and J dropped 5 bases, with 8 bases sitting between them. The CDR3 is 12 amino acids.